This T cell receptor beta chain derives from a study of cytomegalovirus exposure and HLA in healthy donors. The study, taken as a whole, reports: A likely sequencing artifact accounted for one observed cluster of highly shared sequence variants. Prior analysis indicated that the majority of TCR beta V segments exhibited productivity approximately 87% or approximately 30% of the time. Across HLA loci, a later analysis found differing TCR association rates, with DRB1 most and HLA-C fewest.

The PCR was carried out with 60 Vbeta primers and 13 Jbeta primers. Libraries were prepared by immunoSEQ multiplex PCR; TCRdb keeps only in-frame clonotypes and omits some of them. Of around 100,000 clones detected, roughly two thirds appear once; the ten largest clones hold about 8%. Germline V lookup: CDR1 MDHEN, CDR2 SYDVKM. Trimming left V 6 bases short and J 4 bases short, with 15 bases between. This CDR3 is 15 amino acids long. In regard to this clone: Its antigen is currently unknown.

This receptor was identified in a man in his late teens or twenties in good health and CMV-seropositive. This rearrangement joins TRBV28 to TRBJ2-2, with D perhaps TRBD1 (6 bases). Sequencing was performed on PBMCs. The CDR3 is CASRGQPWGTGELFF. The DNA for the CDR3 is TGTGCCAGCAGAGGACAGCCCTGGGGCACCGGGGAGCTGTTTTTT.